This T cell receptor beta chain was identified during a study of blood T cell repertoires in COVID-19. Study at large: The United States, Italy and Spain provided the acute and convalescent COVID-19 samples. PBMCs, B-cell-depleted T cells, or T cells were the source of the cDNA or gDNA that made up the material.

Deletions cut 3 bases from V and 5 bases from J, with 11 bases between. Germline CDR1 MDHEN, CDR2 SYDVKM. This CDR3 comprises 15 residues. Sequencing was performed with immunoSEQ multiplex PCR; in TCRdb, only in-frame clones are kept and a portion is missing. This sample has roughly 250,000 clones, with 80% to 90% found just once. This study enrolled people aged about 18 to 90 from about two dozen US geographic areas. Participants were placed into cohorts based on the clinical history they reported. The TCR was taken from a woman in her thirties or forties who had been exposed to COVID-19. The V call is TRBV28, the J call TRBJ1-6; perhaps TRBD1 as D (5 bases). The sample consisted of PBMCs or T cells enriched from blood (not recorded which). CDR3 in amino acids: CASSLAGGDNSPLHF. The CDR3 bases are TGTGCCAGCAGTTTGGCAGGAGGGGATAATTCACCCCTCCACTTT.